This T cell receptor beta chain was recorded in a study of cytomegalovirus exposure and HLA in healthy donors. Study results and caveats: Being indistinguishable, some V segments were excluded, TRBV6-2 and TRBV6-3 among them. Reported findings show TCR beta sequences accurately forecast HLA-A and HLA-B alleles in most subjects. Cytomegalovirus status, reportedly, was diagnosed with high specificity and sensitivity by the classifier.

Concerning this clone: Antigen: not known.

Donors consisted of healthy bone marrow donors. PCR amplification relied on 60 Vbeta primers (plus 13 Jbeta primers). TCRdb's copy holds only in-frame clones and misses some; the assay was immunoSEQ multiplex PCR. The table shows some 110,000 clones, with around 64% occurring only once. V dropped 0 bases and J dropped 5; count of bases not matched to a gene: 1. Germline V CDR1 and CDR2: SGDLS, YYNGEE. The CDR3 spans 14 residues. The sequenced material came from PBMCs. The rearrangement uses TRBV9 and TRBJ2-2; the match to TRBD2 covers 7 bases. This receptor was taken from a woman under 40 in good health and CMV-seronegative. DNA of the CDR3: TGTGCCAGCAGCGTAGGGGGAGGGACCGGGGAGCTGTTTTTT. As protein: CASSVGGGTGELFF.